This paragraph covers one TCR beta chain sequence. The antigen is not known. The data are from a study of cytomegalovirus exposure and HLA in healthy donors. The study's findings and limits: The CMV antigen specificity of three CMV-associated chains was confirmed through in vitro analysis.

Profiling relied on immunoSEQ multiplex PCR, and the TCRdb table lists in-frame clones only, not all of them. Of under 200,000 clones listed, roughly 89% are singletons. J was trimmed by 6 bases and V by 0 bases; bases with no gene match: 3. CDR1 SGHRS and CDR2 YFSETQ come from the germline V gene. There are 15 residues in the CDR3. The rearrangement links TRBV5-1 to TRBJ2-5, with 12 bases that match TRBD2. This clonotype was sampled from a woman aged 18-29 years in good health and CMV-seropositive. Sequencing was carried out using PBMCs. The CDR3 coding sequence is TGCGCCAGCAGCTTGGATACTAGCGGGAGGCAGACCCAGTACTTC. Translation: CASSLDTSGRQTQYF.